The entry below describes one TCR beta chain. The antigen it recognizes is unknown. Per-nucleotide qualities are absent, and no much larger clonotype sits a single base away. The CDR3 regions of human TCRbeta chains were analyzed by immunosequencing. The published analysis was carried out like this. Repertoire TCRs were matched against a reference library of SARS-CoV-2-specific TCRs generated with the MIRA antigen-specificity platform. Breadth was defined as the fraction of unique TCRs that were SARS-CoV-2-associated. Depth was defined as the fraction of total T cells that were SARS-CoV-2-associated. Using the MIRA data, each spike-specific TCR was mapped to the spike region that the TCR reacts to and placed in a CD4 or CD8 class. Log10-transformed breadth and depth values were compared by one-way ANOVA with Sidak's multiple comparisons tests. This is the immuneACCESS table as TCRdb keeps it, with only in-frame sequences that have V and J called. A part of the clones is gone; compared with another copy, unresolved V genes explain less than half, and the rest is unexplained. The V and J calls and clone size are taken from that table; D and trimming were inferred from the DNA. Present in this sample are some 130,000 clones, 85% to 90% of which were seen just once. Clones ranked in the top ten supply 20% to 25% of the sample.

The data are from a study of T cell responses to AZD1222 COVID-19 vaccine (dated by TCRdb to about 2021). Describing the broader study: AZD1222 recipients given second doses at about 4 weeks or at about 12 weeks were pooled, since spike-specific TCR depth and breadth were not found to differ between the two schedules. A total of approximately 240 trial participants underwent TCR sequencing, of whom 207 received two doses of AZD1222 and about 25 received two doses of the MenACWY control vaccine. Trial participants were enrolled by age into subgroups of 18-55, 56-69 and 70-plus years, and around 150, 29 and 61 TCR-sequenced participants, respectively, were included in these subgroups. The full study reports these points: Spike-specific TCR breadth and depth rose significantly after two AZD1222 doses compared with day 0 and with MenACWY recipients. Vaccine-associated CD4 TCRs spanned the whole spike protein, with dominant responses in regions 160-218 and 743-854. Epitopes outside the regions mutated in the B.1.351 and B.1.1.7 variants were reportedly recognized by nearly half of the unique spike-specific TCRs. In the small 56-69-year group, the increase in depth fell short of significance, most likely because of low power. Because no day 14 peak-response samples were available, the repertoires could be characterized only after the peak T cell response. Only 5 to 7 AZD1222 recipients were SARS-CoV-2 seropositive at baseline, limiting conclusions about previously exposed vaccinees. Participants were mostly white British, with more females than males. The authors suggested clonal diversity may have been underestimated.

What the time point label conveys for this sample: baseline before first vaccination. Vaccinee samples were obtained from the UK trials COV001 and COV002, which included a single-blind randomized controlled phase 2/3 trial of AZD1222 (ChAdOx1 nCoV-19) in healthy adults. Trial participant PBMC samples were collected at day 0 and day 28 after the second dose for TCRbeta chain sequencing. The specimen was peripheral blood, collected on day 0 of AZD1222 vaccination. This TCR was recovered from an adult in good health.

At the DNA level, the sequence is TGTGCCAGCAGTTTATTCCTAGGGAAACAAGGAGGCTCCGGCAATCAGCCCCAGCATTTT. Translated, it reads CASSLFLGKQGGSGNQPQHF. The V and J segments used are TRBV28 and TRBJ1-5, with the D gene call left open. Its CDR3 holds 20 amino acids, cysteine through phenylalanine. Only the CDR3 portion is preserved as DNA: 60 bases, with reading frame beginning at the first base. For CDR1 and CDR2, the germline V gene lists MDHEN and SYDVKM. Trimming at the junction amounts to 1 base on V and 2 bases on J, and the germline ends lie 24 bases apart.